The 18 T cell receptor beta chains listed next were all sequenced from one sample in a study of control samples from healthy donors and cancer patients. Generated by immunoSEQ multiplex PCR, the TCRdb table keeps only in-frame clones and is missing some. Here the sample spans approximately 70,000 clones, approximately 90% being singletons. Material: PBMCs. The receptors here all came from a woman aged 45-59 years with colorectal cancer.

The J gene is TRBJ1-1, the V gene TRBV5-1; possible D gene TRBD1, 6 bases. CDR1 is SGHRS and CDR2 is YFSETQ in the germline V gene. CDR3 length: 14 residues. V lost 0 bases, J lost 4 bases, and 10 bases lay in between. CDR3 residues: CASSLEQGRTEAFF. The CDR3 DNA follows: TGCGCCAGCAGCTTGGAACAGGGACGCACTGAAGCTTTCTTT.

CDR3 protein: CASSESATDTQYF. In DNA form, the CDR3 reads TGTGCCAGCAGTGAGTCCGCGACAGATACGCAGTATTTT. The chain employs TRBV6-1 and TRBJ2-3; the D is unclear. This CDR3 comprises 13 residues. Trimming stripped 3 bases from V and 3 bases from J, with 7 bases between. CDR1 and CDR2 from the germline V gene are MNHNS and SASEGT.

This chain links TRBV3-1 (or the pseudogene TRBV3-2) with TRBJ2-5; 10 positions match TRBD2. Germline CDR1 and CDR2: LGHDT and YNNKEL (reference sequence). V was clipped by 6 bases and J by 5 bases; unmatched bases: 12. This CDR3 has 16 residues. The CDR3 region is CASSLYLTSGSETQYF. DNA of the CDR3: TGTGCCAGCAGTCTTTACCTGACTAGCGGGTCTGAGACCCAGTACTTC.

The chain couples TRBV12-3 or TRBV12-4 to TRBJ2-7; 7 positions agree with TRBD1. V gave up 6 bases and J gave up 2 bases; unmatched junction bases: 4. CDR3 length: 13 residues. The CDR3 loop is CASSNRGPYEQYF. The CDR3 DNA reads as TGTGCCAGCAGCAACAGGGGTCCCTACGAGCAGTACTTC.

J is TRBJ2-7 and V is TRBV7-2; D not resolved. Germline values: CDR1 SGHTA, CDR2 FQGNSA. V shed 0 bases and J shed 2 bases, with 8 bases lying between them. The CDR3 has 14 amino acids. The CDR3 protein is CASSLAAGAYEQYF. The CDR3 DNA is TGTGCCAGCAGCTTAGCGGCCGGAGCCTACGAGCAGTACTTC.

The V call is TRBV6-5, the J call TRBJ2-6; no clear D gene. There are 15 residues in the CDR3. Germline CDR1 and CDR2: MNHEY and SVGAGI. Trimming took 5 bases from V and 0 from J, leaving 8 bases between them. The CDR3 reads CASSPLSSGANVLTF. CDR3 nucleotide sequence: TGTGCCAGCAGTCCTCTGAGCTCTGGGGCCAACGTCCTGACTTTC.

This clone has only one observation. CDR3 bases: TGTGCCAGCACCCAGGTTAGTCCCTACGAGCAGTACTTC. This translates into CASTQVSPYEQYF. This chain joins TRBV28 and TRBJ2-7, with D uncertain. V gave up 7 bases and J gave up 2 bases, with 12 bases separating them. The CDR3 runs to 13 residues. Germline loops: CDR1 MDHEN, CDR2 SYDVKM.

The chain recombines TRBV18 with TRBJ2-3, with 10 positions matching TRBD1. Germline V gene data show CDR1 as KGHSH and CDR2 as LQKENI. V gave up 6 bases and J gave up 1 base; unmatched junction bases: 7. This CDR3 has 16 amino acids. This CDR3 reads CASSQTGTGGTDTQYF. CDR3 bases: TGTGCCAGCTCTCAAACCGGGACAGGGGGCACAGATACGCAGTATTTT.

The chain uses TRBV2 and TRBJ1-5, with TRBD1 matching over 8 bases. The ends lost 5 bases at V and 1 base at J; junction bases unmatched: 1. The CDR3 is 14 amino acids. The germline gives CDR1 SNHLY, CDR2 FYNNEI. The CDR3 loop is CASSWTGSNQPQHF. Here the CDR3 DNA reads TGTGCCAGCAGTTGGACAGGGAGCAATCAGCCCCAGCATTTT.

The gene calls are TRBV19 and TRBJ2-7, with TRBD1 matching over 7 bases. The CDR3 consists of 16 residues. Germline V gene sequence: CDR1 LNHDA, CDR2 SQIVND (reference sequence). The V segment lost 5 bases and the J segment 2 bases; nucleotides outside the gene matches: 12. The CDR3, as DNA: TGTGCCAGTAGTTTTCGTGGACAGGAACCCGCCTACGAGCAGTACTTC. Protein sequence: CASSFRGQEPAYEQYF. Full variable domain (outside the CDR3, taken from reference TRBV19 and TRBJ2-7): DGGITQSPKYLFRKEGQNVTLSCEQNLNHDAMYWYRQDPGQGLRLIYYSQIVNDFQKGDIAEGYSVSREKKESFPLTVTSAQKNPTAFYLCASSFRGQEPAYEQYFGPGTRLTVT.

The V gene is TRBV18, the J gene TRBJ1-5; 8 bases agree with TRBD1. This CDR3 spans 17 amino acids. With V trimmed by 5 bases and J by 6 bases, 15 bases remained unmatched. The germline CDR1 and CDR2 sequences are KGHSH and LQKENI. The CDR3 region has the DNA TGTGCCAGCTCAGCAGTACCAAGTGGACAGGGCGGTCAGCCCCAGCATTTT. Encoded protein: CASSAVPSGQGGQPQHF.

CDR3 nucleotides: TGTGCCAGCAAGGGGGACGGCCTCCAAGAGACCCAGTACTTC. Its protein product is CASKGDGLQETQYF. The chain recombines TRBV6-1 with TRBJ2-5; maybe TRBD1 (6 bases). The germline CDR1 and CDR2 sequences are MNHNS and SASEGT. The ends were cut back, 7 bases at V and 1 base at J, with 13 bases in the middle. The CDR3 extends over 14 amino acids.

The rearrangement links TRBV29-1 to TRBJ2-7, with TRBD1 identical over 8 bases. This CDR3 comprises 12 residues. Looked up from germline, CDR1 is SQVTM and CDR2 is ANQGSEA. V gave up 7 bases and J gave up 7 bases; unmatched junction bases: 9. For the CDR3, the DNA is TGCAGCGCCAGAGACAGGGGAGAAGAGCAGTACTTC. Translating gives CSARDRGEEQYF.

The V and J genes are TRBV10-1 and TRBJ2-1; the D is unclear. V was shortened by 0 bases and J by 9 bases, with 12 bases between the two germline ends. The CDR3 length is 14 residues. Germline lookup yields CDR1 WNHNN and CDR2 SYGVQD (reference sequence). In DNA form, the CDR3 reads TGCGCCAGCAGTGAGTCCATTGGCGGCGGTGAGCAGTTCTTC. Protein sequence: CASSESIGGGEQFF.

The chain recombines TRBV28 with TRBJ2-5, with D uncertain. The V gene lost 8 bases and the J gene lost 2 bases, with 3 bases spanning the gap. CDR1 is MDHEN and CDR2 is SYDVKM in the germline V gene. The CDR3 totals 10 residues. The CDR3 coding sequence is TGTGCCAGCGGACAAGAGACCCAGTACTTC. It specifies CASGQETQYF.

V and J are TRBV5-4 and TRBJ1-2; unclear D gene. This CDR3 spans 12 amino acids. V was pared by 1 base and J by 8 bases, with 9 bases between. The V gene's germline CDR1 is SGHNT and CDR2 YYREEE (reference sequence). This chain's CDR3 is CASSLPGGGYTF. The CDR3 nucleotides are TGTGCCAGCAGCTTGCCCGGCGGGGGCTACACCTTC. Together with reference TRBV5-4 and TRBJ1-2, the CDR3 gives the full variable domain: ETGVTQSPTHLIKTRGQQVTLRCSSQSGHNTVSWYQQALGQGPQFIFQYYREEENGRGNFPPRFSGLQFPNYSSELNVNALELDDSALYLCASSLPGGGYTFGSGTRLTVV.

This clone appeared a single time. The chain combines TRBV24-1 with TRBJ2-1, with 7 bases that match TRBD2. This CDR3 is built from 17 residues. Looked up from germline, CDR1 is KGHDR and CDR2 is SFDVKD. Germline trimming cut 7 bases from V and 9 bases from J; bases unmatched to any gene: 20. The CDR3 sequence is CATSLNAAGEPFFEQFF. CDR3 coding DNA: TGTGCCACCAGCCTAAATGCTGCGGGAGAGCCCTTTTTTGAGCAGTTCTTC.

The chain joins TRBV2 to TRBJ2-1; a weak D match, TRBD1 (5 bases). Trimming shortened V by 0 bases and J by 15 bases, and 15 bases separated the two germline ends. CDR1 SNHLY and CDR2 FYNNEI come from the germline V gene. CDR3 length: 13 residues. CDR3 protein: CASSEAGPVSAFF. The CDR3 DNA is TGTGCCAGCAGTGAAGCGGGGCCGGTTAGTGCGTTCTTC.